This is a list of T cell receptor beta chains from one sample in a study of blood T cell repertoires in COVID-19. The data were produced by immunoSEQ multiplex PCR, yet TCRdb's version contains in-frame clones alone and is incomplete. The sample includes about 80,000 clones, roughly nine tenths of them seen just once. The sample comprised peripheral blood. These receptors all stem from a woman of 80 years or more with active or convalescent COVID-19. Each CDR3 is given with its conserved first and last residue. The D gene is left open where the match is weak. Where a row states a size, it is once, few, many or the class of an expanded clone; other rows omit it.

clone_size	d_call	v_call	j_call	cdr3_aa	cdr3_nt
.	TRBD1	TRBV28	TRBJ1-6	CASSFVQGANSPLHF	TGTGCCAGCAGTTTCGTACAGGGGGCTAATTCACCCCTCCACTTT
.	.	TRBV2	TRBJ2-5	CASSESGTQYF	TGTGCCAGCAGTGAAAGCGGGACCCAGTACTTC
.	TRBD1	TRBV28	TRBJ2-7	CASSLPGTGGRDEQYF	TGTGCCAGCAGTCTACCCGGGACAGGGGGAAGGGATGAGCAGTACTTC
once	.	TRBV4-3	TRBJ1-1	CASSQDGGERTEAFF	TGCGCCAGCAGCCAAGATGGCGGTGAGAGGACTGAAGCTTTCTTT
.	TRBD1	TRBV27	TRBJ2-1	CASSQQGLNEQFF	TGTGCCAGCAGTCAACAGGGGCTCAATGAGCAGTTCTTC
.	.	TRBV28	TRBJ2-1	CASISGGGAKRYEQFF	TGTGCCAGCATATCGGGCGGCGGGGCCAAACGGTATGAGCAGTTCTTC
.	TRBD1	TRBV7-2	TRBJ1-3	CASSRETGGQHSGNTIYF	TGTGCCAGCAGCAGAGAGACAGGGGGGCAACACTCTGGAAACACCATATATTTT
.	.	TRBV11-2	TRBJ1-1	CASSAQRGTTEAFF	TGTGCCAGCAGCGCTCAGCGGGGGACAACTGAAGCTTTCTTT
.	TRBD1	TRBV9	TRBJ1-4	CASSPGGTNEKLFF	TGTGCCAGCAGTCCAGGGGGGACTAATGAAAAACTGTTTTTT
.	.	TRBV4-3	TRBJ2-1	CASSQEGGNEQFF	TGCGCCAGCAGCCAAGAAGGGGGCAATGAGCAGTTCTTC
once	TRBD2	TRBV29-1	TRBJ2-1	CSVELPWTSGSSYNEQFF	TGCAGCGTTGAACTCCCCTGGACTAGCGGGTCCTCCTACAATGAGCAGTTCTTC
.	TRBD1	TRBV18	TRBJ1-3	CASTKTGEAGNTIYF	TGTGCCAGCACAAAGACAGGGGAAGCTGGAAACACCATATATTTT
.	TRBD2	TRBV6-5	TRBJ2-1	CASRGLGPNNEQFF	TGTGCCAGCAGGGGACTAGGACCAAATAATGAGCAGTTCTTC
.	TRBD2	TRBV7-9	TRBJ2-1	CASSFQLAGGNEQFF	TGTGCCAGCAGCTTTCAACTAGCGGGGGGGAATGAGCAGTTCTTC
.	TRBD2	TRBV19	TRBJ2-1	CASSIVGLAGGTNEQFF	TGTGCCAGTAGTATAGTTGGACTAGCGGGGGGGACGAATGAGCAGTTCTTC
.	TRBD2	TRBV5-4	TRBJ2-7	CASSNRTSRLAGSYEQYF	TGTGCCAGCAGCAACCGGACGAGTAGGCTAGCGGGATCCTACGAGCAGTACTTC
.	.	TRBV4-2	TRBJ2-5	CASSQDGVAAQETQYF	TGTGCCAGCAGCCAAGACGGGGTAGCGGCGCAAGAGACCCAGTACTTC
.	.	TRBV6-5	TRBJ2-3	CASSRGGTTDTQYF	TGTGCCAGCAGTAGGGGGGGGACCACAGATACGCAGTATTTT
.	.	TRBV10-2	TRBJ2-7	CASTRYRETYEQYF	TGCGCCAGCACTCGCTACAGGGAGACCTACGAGCAGTACTTC
.	.	TRBV5-1	TRBJ1-1	CASSFEDRGTTEAFF	TGCGCCAGCAGCTTTGAAGACCGGGGGACCACTGAAGCTTTCTTT
.	.	TRBV12-5	TRBJ2-5	CASGSGLGGVRGTQYF	TGTGCTAGTGGTTCTGGCTTAGGGGGTGTCCGAGGGACCCAGTACTTC
.	TRBD2	TRBV24-1	TRBJ2-7	CATSDPGWGEGEQYF	TGTGCCACCAGTGATCCCGGATGGGGGGAGGGCGAGCAGTACTTC
.	TRBD1	TRBV5-1	TRBJ2-1	CASSLGLGTGGLSSYNEQFF	TGCGCCAGCAGCTTGGGGCTAGGGACAGGGGGCTTGAGCTCCTACAATGAGCAGTTCTTC
.	TRBD2	TRBV7-3	TRBJ2-2	CASSFGSGSTGELFF	TGTGCCAGCAGCTTCGGTAGCGGGAGCACCGGGGAGCTGTTTTTT
once	.	TRBV28	TRBJ2-5	CASSSPRLTETQYF	TGTGCCAGCAGTTCCCCCAGGCTTACGGAGACCCAGTACTTC
.	.	TRBV12-3/TRBV12-4	TRBJ2-7	CASSSGSYEQYF	TGTGCCAGCAGTAGCGGGTCCTACGAGCAGTACTTC
.	.	TRBV5-1	TRBJ2-7	CASSQRAGPNYEQYF	TGCGCCAGCAGCCAAAGGGCAGGGCCGAACTACGAGCAGTACTTC
.	TRBD1	TRBV7-9	TRBJ1-1	CASSYSRTGEAFF	TGTGCCAGCAGCTATTCCCGGACAGGGGAAGCTTTCTTT
.	TRBD1	TRBV18	TRBJ2-5	CASSPSFSGTGSQTQYF	TGTGCCAGCTCACCTTCCTTCTCCGGGACAGGGAGTCAGACCCAGTACTTC
.	TRBD1	TRBV30	TRBJ2-7	CAWSSRKRGLEQYF	TGTGCCTGGAGTTCCCGAAAAAGGGGGCTCGAGCAGTACTTC
.	TRBD1	TRBV5-5	TRBJ2-2	CASSTPGQVSTGELFF	TGTGCCAGCAGCACTCCGGGACAGGTCAGCACCGGGGAGCTGTTTTTT
.	TRBD2	TRBV7-2	TRBJ2-3	CASSPSGGFTDTQYF	TGTGCCAGCAGCCCTAGCGGGGGGTTCACAGATACGCAGTATTTT
.	TRBD2	TRBV24-1	TRBJ2-3	CATSDFLPTSGGSTDTQYF	TGTGCCACCAGTGATTTTCTCCCCACTAGCGGGGGTTCCACAGATACGCAGTATTTT
.	TRBD1	TRBV14	TRBJ2-7	CASSPTGGETSYEQYF	TGTGCCAGCAGCCCCACAGGGGGCGAAACCTCCTACGAGCAGTACTTC
.	TRBD1	TRBV28	TRBJ2-7	CASNLGGTGAYEQYF	TGTGCCAGCAACCTTGGGGGGACAGGGGCCTACGAGCAGTACTTC
.	TRBD2	TRBV9	TRBJ2-2	CASSTLLAGGELFF	TGTGCCAGCAGCACCCTTCTAGCGGGGGGGGAGCTGTTTTTT
.	TRBD1	TRBV6-5	TRBJ2-7	CASMSGDRGRPGQYF	TGTGCCAGCATGAGTGGGGACAGGGGGCGCCCCGGGCAGTACTTC
.	TRBD1	TRBV28	TRBJ2-3	CASSPGTASTDTQYF	TGTGCCAGCAGTCCCGGGACAGCTAGCACAGATACGCAGTATTTT
.	.	TRBV29-1	TRBJ1-2	CSVELNYGYTF	TGCAGCGTTGAGTTAAACTATGGCTACACCTTC
.	TRBD2	TRBV7-8	TRBJ2-5	CASSRSQREEETQYF	TGTGCCAGCAGCCGCTCCCAGCGGGAGGAAGAGACCCAGTACTTC
.	TRBD2	TRBV30	TRBJ2-3	CAWAGGGLAVTDTQYF	TGTGCCTGGGCAGGGGGGGGACTAGCGGTGACAGATACGCAGTATTTT
.	.	TRBV7-9	TRBJ1-1	CASSLSGGNTEAFF	TGTGCCAGCAGCCTCTCGGGGGGGAACACTGAAGCTTTCTTT
.	.	TRBV28	TRBJ2-7	CASTPSAVRAYEQYF	TGTGCCAGCACCCCCTCGGCAGTACGAGCGTACGAGCAGTACTTC
.	TRBD1	TRBV5-4	TRBJ2-7	CASSTPGQGYEQYF	TGTGCCAGCAGCACCCCGGGACAGGGCTACGAGCAGTACTTC
.	.	TRBV19	TRBJ2-3	CASSPRGDTQYF	TGTGCCAGTAGTCCCCGGGGGGATACGCAGTATTTT
few	.	TRBV6-1	TRBJ1-3	CASSEAVVGPRSGNTIYF	TGTGCCAGCAGTGAAGCGGTGGTGGGGCCGCGCTCTGGAAACACCATATATTTT
.	.	TRBV4-1	TRBJ1-3	CASSQSLLGNTIYF	TGCGCCAGCAGCCAAAGTCTATTGGGAAACACCATATATTTT
.	.	TRBV9	TRBJ1-2	CASSVEATALYGYTF	TGTGCCAGCAGCGTAGAGGCTACAGCCCTATATGGCTACACCTTC
.	.	TRBV7-9	TRBJ2-3	CASKQVTTDTQYF	TGTGCCAGCAAACAGGTTACCACAGATACGCAGTATTTT
.	TRBD1	TRBV5-8	TRBJ2-2	CASSWFTGGRLFF	TGTGCCAGCAGCTGGTTTACAGGGGGCCGGCTGTTTTTT
.	.	TRBV18	TRBJ1-1	CASSPVGQAGTEAFF	TGTGCCAGCTCACCCGTTGGGCAGGCGGGAACTGAAGCTTTCTTT
.	TRBD2	TRBV4-2	TRBJ2-2	CASSQTSGSFPGELFF	TGTGCCAGCAGCCAAACTAGCGGGAGTTTCCCCGGGGAGCTGTTTTTT
.	TRBD2	TRBV9	TRBJ2-2	CASKREDTGELFF	TGTGCCAGCAAGCGGGAGGATACCGGGGAGCTGTTTTTT
.	TRBD2	TRBV28	TRBJ2-7	CASSVPGGAVVYEQYF	TGTGCCAGCAGTGTACCCGGGGGGGCGGTTGTTTACGAGCAGTACTTC
.	.	TRBV18	TRBJ2-7	CASTYGGARNEQYF	TGTGCCAGTACCTACGGAGGGGCGAGGAACGAGCAGTACTTC